The present T cell receptor (beta chain) was sequenced within a study of T cells in Graves' hyperthyroidism and ophthalmopathy. Whole-study findings and limits: Ophthalmopathy was told apart from stable hyperthyroidism by a 13 V-J model.

Amplified TCR beta CDR3 regions came from RNA transcripts. With the HTBI primer set, the TCR CDR3 went through a first round of RT-PCR. TCRdb re-derived calls from the multiplex PCR reads in MiXCR, one entry per CDR3 protein. The data hold around 520,000 distinct CDR3 sequences, with around 15% observed a single time. The study enrolled patients aged 18 to 65 with newly diagnosed hyperthyroidism of under 2 months' duration. This clonotype appeared many times. Its antigen is not known. V shed 0 bases and J shed 5 bases, with 14 bases lying between them. This CDR3 spans 15 amino acids. Germline values: CDR1 SGHTS, CDR2 YDEGEE.

The V and J genes are TRBV5-8 and TRBJ1-1; D is perhaps TRBD1 (5 bases). This TCR came from a woman in her thirties or forties with Graves' hyperthyroidism. Sequenced input: blood. DNA of the CDR3: TGTGCCAGCAGCTTGGGACCGGGGGGGAGAACTGAAGCTTTCTTT. Its protein product is CASSLGPGGRTEAFF.